Listed here is a single TCR beta chain. Its antigen is currently not known. Base-call qualities are not available, and no considerably larger clone is one nucleotide away. This sample is part of a study of persistence of HIV-infected CD4 T cells (dated by TCRdb to the early 2020s). Concerning the study at large: The median time participants had been on suppressive ART was about eight years. Apart from two participants who underwent leukapheresis at a single time point, peripheral blood samples of up to roughly 180 mL were collected from participants at multiple time points. Anti-CD3/anti-CD28 stimulation activated a higher proportion of cells, with a lower memory fraction, than antigen stimulation. The study isolated CMV- and HIV-1 Gag-responding CD4+ T cells from ART-treated individuals to examine antigen-driven clonal expansion of HIV-1-infected cells. TCRbeta sequencing assessed the clonality of all cells in each sorted population, while proviral sequencing assessed the clonality of infected cells. Cross-participant TCR cluster analysis included about eight participants for CMV and 6 or 7 participants for Gag. What the authors observed across the whole study: Only a small number of individuals took part in the study, and the range of antigens tested was limited. Significantly lower TCRbeta richness was observed in CMV- and Gag-responding cells than in anti-CD3/anti-CD28-responding cells, and higher oligoclonality was observed in CMV-responding cells than in CD3/CD28-stimulated and Gag-responding cells. Bulk TCR analyses could not be restricted to the rare CMV-responding cells that actually carried HIV-1 proviruses. Enrichment of degenerate expanded CDR3beta sequences was found in antigen-responding cells, suggesting convergent selection of CD4+ responses to CMV and Gag. Within the same sorted populations, TCR oligoclonality correlated with proviral oligoclonality.

V sheds 4 bases and J sheds 0 bases, leaving 11 bases between their ends. From cysteine to phenylalanine, the CDR3 is 15 amino acids long. Kept here is only the CDR3 DNA, which spans 45 bases and is read in frame from base 1. Via the germline V gene, CDR1 is SGHRS and CDR2 YFSETQ. The immunoSEQ hsTCRB assay version 4 in survey mode was used to sequence TCRbeta repertoires from genomic DNA. For TCRbeta sequencing, genomic DNA was diluted to around 10 ng/uL, with up to about 1 ug used per sample. On the study's bioinformatics: Analysis of the TCRbeta data was done in ImmunoSeq Analyzer 3.0, and diversity was computed on productive nucleotide rearrangements. Using the Immunarch R package, the improved Chao index served to estimate lower-bound TCR diversity and the Gini coefficient served to estimate clonality. Nucleotide rearrangements that differed but encoded the same CDR3beta amino acid sequence were counted as separate clonotypes. TCRbeta sequences significantly enriched in antigen-responding cells relative to anti-CD3/anti-CD28-activated cells were identified by differential abundance analysis. GLIPH2 grouped TCRs by predicted peptide-MHC specificity, both within each participant and across combined participant data sets. Sourced from immuneACCESS, this table was stored by TCRdb with only in-frame sequences that have V and J called. A share of the clones is absent; for the studies checked, an unresolved V gene accounts for under half, and the remainder has no known explanation. That table supplies the V and J calls and clone size; D and trimming were determined from the DNA. The sample records 35,000 to 50,000 clones, 90% to 95% of which are singletons. The ten largest clonotypes hold 1.8% of the sample.

This sample's treatment or condition label indicates: suppressive antiretroviral therapy. As a nonspecific positive control representing the CD4+ T cell repertoire, cells were stimulated with anti-CD3/anti-CD28 magnetic beads. Responding CD4+ T cells were sorted on the basis of upregulation of both CD40 ligand and CD69. HIV-1-infected adults in whom suppressive ART had been started during chronic infection were enrolled as participants. For at least 4 years, the participants' plasma HIV-1 RNA had been undetectable, below 50 copies/mL. To be included, a participant needed positive CMV serology and a CD4+ T cell count above 400 cells/uL. Before stimulation, PBMCs were isolated using density centrifugation and then depleted of CD8+ T cells. Stimulation of CD8-depleted PBMCs was carried out for more than 15 hours with anti-CD28/CD49d costimulation, CD40-blocking antibody and enfuvirtide, to prevent new infections. Cell sorting was performed on a Beckman Coulter MoFlo Legacy or XDP sorter, and dead cells were excluded with propidium iodide. Genomic DNA was extracted with the QIAamp DNA Mini Kit for samples above one million cells, otherwise with the Quick-DNA Microprep Kit.

The source material was CD4+ T cells sorted from PBMCs after roughly 18-hour stimulation, sampled from a patient who received antiretroviral therapy. Sample cell subset or site, as interpreted from the label and publication: CD40L+CD69+ CD4 T cells responding to anti-CD3/anti-CD28 beads, representing the overall repertoire. The sequence was obtained from an adult man with HIV who was CMV-seropositive. The chain is encoded by TRBV5-1 joined to TRBJ1-3, with an unclear D gene assignment. The CDR3 protein: CASSHSGPSGNTIYF. DNA sequence: TGCGCCAGCAGCCATTCGGGCCCCTCTGGAAACACCATATATTTT.